Sequencing of this T cell receptor beta chain was carried out in a study of tumor and adjacent non-tumor tissue in lung cancer. Regarding this clonotype: The antigen remains unidentified. At one boundary the junction diverges from the germline segment, which might be a read error.

RNA was extracted from bulk tissue without any cell sorting. Study findings and constraints: Tumor repertoires had a smaller top 100 clone share than normal lung.

The CDR3 is made up of 14 amino acids. CDR1 SGHDT and CDR2 YYEEEE come from the germline V gene. The library came from three nested PCR rounds adapted from ARM-PCR protocols. TCRdb reprocessed the multiplex PCR reads with MiXCR, giving one entry per CDR3 protein. The profile covers roughly 120,000 distinct CDR3 sequences, with 75% to 90% appearing a single time and about 23% taken by the ten largest. Specimen: lung tumor tissue. The receptor's source is a man between 65 and 80 years old with non-small cell lung cancer. The rearrangement uses TRBV5-6 and TRBJ1-5; no definite D call. CDR3 bases: TGTGCCAGCAGCTATCGGGCACGCTATCAGCCTCAGCATTTT. This translates into CASSYRARYQPQHF.